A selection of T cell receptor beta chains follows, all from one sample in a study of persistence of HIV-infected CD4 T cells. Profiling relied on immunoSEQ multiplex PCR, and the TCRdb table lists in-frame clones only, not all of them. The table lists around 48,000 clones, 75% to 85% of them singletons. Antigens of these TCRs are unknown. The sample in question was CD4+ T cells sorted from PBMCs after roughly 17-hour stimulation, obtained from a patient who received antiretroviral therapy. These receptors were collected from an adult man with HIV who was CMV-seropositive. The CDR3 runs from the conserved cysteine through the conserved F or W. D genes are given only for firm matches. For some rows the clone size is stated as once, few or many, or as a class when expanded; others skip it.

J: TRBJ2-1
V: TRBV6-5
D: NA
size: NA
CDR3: CASSHPANEQFF
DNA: TGTGCCAGCTCTCACCCCGCGAATGAGCAGTTCTTC

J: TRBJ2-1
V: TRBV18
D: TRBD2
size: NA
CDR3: CASSPGLAGKPGAYNEQFF
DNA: TGTGCCAGCTCACCGGGACTAGCGGGAAAGCCAGGGGCCTACAATGAGCAGTTCTTC

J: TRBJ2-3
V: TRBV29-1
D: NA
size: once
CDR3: CSWAYGGTQYF
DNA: TGCAGTTGGGCCTATGGGGGTACGCAGTATTTT

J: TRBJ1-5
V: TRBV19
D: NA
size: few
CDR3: CASMVGNQPQHF
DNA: TGTGCCAGTATGGTTGGGAATCAGCCCCAGCATTTT

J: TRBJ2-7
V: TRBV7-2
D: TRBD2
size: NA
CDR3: CASSPAPKRGAYEQYF
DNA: TGTGCCAGCAGCCCCGCCCCAAAGCGGGGAGCCTACGAGCAGTACTTC

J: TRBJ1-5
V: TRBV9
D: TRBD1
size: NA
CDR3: CASSVDRGNQPQHF
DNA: TGTGCCAGCAGCGTTGACAGGGGCAATCAGCCCCAGCATTTT

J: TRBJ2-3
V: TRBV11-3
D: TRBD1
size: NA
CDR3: CASSLHRGSDTQYF
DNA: TGTGCCAGCAGCCTGCACAGGGGTTCAGATACGCAGTATTTT

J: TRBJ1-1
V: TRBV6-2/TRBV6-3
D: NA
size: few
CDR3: CASSYSSTSLNTEAFF
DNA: TGTGCCAGCAGTTACTCGAGTACCTCGTTGAACACTGAAGCTTTCTTT

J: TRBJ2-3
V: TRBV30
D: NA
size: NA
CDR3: CAWSKQKSFEDTQYF
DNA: TGTGCCTGGAGCAAGCAGAAGTCTTTTGAAGATACGCAGTATTTT

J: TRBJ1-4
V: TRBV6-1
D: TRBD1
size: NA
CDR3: CASSVNPGQGNEKLFF
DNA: TGTGCCAGCAGTGTTAATCCGGGACAGGGTAATGAAAAACTGTTTTTT

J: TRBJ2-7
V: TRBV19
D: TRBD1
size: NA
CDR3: CASSRSTGSSHEQYF
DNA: TGTGCCAGTAGTAGATCGACAGGGTCAAGCCACGAGCAGTACTTC

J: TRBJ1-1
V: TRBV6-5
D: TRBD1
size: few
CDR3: CASSYSLQGGNTEAFF
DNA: TGTGCCAGCAGTTACTCGCTACAGGGGGGGAACACTGAAGCTTTCTTT

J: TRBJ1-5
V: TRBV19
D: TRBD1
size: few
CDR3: CASSPDRDNQPQHF
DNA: TGTGCCAGTAGCCCGGACAGGGACAATCAGCCCCAGCATTTT

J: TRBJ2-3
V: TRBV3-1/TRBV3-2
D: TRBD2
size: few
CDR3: CASSQGLAGGTTDTQYF
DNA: TGTGCCAGCAGCCAAGGGCTAGCGGGGGGGACCACAGATACGCAGTATTTT

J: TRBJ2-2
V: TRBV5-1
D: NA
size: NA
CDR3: CASSLELGSTGELFF
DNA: TGCGCCAGCAGCTTGGAGCTGGGTTCCACCGGGGAGCTGTTTTTT

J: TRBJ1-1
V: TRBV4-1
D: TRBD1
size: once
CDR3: CASSPRDRGRFDTEAFF
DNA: TGCGCCAGCAGCCCCAGGGACAGGGGGCGGTTTGACACTGAAGCTTTCTTT

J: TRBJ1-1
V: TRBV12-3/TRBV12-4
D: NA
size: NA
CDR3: CASSLVENTEAFF
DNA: TGTGCCAGCAGTTTAGTGGAGAACACTGAAGCTTTCTTT

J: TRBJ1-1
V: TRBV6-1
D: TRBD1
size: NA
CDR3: CASSETRDRVQDTEAFF
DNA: TGTGCCAGCAGTGAGACCCGGGACAGGGTTCAGGACACTGAAGCTTTCTTT

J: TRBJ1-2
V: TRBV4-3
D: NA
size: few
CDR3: CASSQDMRGNYGYTF
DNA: TGCGCCAGCAGCCAAGATATGAGGGGAAACTATGGCTACACCTTC

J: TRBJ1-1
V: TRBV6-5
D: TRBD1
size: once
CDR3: CASSYLDRVWTEAFF
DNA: TGTGCCAGCAGTTACTTGGACAGGGTCTGGACTGAAGCTTTCTTT

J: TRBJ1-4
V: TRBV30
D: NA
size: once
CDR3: CAWSVGAGNEKLFF
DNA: TGTGCCTGGAGTGTAGGAGCAGGGAATGAAAAACTGTTTTTT

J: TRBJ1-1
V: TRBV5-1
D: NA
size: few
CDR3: CASSLASLSNTEAFF
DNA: TGCGCCAGCAGCTTGGCCTCGCTCTCGAACACTGAAGCTTTCTTT

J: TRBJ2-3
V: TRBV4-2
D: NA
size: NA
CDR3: CASSQVGGMKTDTQYF
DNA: TGTGCCAGCAGCCAAGTCGGCGGGATGAAGACAGATACGCAGTATTTT

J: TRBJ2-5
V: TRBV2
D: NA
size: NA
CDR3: CASSVKGGLRETQYF
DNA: TGTGCCAGCAGTGTAAAAGGGGGTTTGAGGGAGACCCAGTACTTC

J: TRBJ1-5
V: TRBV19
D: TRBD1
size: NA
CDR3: CASRDREANQPQHF
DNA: TGTGCCAGTAGGGACAGGGAGGCGAATCAGCCCCAGCATTTT

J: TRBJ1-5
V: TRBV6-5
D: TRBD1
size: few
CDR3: CASSPGTGRNQPQHF
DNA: TGTGCCAGCAGTCCCGGGACAGGGCGCAATCAGCCCCAGCATTTT

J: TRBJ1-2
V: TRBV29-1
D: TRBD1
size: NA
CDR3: CSVSSGTGDFYGYTF
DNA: TGCAGCGTTTCCTCCGGGACAGGGGATTTCTATGGCTACACCTTC

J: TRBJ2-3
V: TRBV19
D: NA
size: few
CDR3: CASSIDRDTQYF
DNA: TGTGCCAGTAGTATAGATCGAGATACGCAGTATTTT

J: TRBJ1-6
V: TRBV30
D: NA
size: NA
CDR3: CAWNFYGSSYNSPLHF
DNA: TGTGCCTGGAACTTTTACGGCAGCTCCTATAATTCACCCCTCCACTTT

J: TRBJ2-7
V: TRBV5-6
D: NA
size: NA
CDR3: CASSELVGNPIEYEQYF
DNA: TGTGCCAGCAGCGAACTGGTAGGGAATCCAATAGAGTACGAGCAGTACTTC

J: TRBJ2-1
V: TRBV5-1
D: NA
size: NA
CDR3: CASSLGGSPYNEQFF
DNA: TGCGCCAGCAGCTTGGGGGGTAGTCCCTACAATGAGCAGTTCTTC

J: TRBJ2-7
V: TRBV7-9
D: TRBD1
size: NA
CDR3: CASSRSGQGTYEQYF
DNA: TGTGCCAGCAGCCGCTCGGGACAGGGGACCTACGAGCAGTACTTC

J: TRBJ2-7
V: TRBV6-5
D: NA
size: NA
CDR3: CASRTADSSYEQYF
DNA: TGTGCCAGCAGAACAGCTGACAGTTCCTACGAGCAGTACTTC

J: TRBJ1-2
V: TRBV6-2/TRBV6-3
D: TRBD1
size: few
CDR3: CASSPTVGQRTNYGYTF
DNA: TGTGCCAGCAGCCCTACCGTGGGACAGCGAACTAACTATGGCTACACCTTC

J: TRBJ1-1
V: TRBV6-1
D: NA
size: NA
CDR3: CASTRPSGDTEAFF
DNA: TGTGCCAGCACCCGCCCTTCAGGGGACACTGAAGCTTTCTTT

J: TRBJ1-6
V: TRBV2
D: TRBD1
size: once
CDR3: CASSDRGTATSPLHF
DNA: TGTGCCAGCAGTGACCGTGGGACAGCTACTTCACCCCTCCACTTT

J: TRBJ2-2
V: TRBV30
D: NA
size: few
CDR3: CAWSRGGELFF
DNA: TGTGCCTGGAGCAGGGGCGGGGAGCTGTTTTTT

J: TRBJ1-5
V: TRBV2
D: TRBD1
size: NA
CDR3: CASGPPDRVQPQHF
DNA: TGTGCCAGCGGGCCGCCCGACAGGGTTCAGCCCCAGCATTTT

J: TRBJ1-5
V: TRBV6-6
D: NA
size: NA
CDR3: CASKTSQPNQPQHF
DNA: TGTGCCAGCAAAACGAGTCAGCCCAATCAGCCCCAGCATTTT

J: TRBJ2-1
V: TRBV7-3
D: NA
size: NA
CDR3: CASSLGPTKIEQFF
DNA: TGTGCCAGCAGCTTAGGCCCGACTAAGATTGAGCAGTTCTTC

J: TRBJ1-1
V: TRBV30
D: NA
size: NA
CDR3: CAWNPRVNTEAFF
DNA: TGTGCCTGGAACCCCAGAGTGAACACTGAAGCTTTCTTT

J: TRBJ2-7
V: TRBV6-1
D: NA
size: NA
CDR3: CASSEFNRRTESSYEQYF
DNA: TGTGCCAGCAGTGAATTTAACCGCCGGACAGAGAGCTCCTACGAGCAGTACTTC